This paragraph covers one T cell receptor (beta chain) sequence. The CDR3 is made up of 19 amino acids. V dropped 4 bases and J dropped 2; count of bases not matched to a gene: 8. In germline, CDR1 is LNHDA, CDR2 SQIVND (reference sequence). This record belongs to a study of blood T cell repertoires in COVID-19. Study context: Researchers got acute and convalescent COVID-19 samples from the United States, Italy and Spain. From T cells, B-cell-depleted T cells, or PBMCs came the material, which was cDNA or gDNA.

In the authors' workflow: How many nucleated cells were present was estimated from reference gene primer amplification. TCRdb's table, derived via immunoSEQ multiplex PCR, lists solely in-frame clones and lacks some. D and trimming were read from the DNA, whereas the V and J calls and clone size are those reported in that table. Altogether about 78,000 clones are present, 90% being singletons, with the ten largest covering about 1%. Sequencing was carried out using peripheral blood. This chain links TRBV19 with TRBJ2-1; 16 positions agree with TRBD2. This sequence was found in a woman aged 45-59 years in a cohort sampled during active COVID-19. The CDR3 region is CASSKSGTSGRVPYNEQFF. CDR3 bases: TGTGCCAGTAGTAAATCCGGGACTAGCGGGAGGGTCCCCTACAATGAGCAGTTCTTC.